This is a list of T cell receptor beta chains from one sample in a study of memory CD8 T cells in hepatitis C reinfection. Measured with immunoSEQ multiplex PCR; TCRdb has only the in-frame clones, and not every one. The data contain about 45,000 clones, around 87% of them seen just once; the ten biggest clones take up around 1.2%. The sequencing sample was made of naive CD8+ T cells sorted from blood. The origin of the receptors is a man younger than 35 with hepatitis C virus infection. The CDR3 runs from the conserved cysteine through the conserved F or W. The order of the fields is clone size, D gene, V gene, J gene, CDR3 DNA, CDR3 protein. A D gene is named only where the DNA matches it firmly. The size of a clone is reported for some rows only, either as once, few or many, or as a class for expanded clones.

-	-	TRBV5-1	TRBJ2-1	TGCGCCAGCAGCTTGGCGGTGGCTAGCGCCACGAACAATGAGCAGTTCTTC	CASSLAVASATNNEQFF
-	-	TRBV27	TRBJ2-5	TGTGCCAGCAGTTTATATGTAGGGGGCCAAGAGACCCAGTACTTC	CASSLYVGGQETQYF
-	-	TRBV27	TRBJ2-1	TGTGCCAGCAGTTTCGGGATCAACAATGAGCAGTTCTTC	CASSFGINNEQFF
-	-	TRBV5-6	TRBJ2-1	TGTGCCAGCAGCCCGGCGGCTAGCATGAGGAATGAGCAGTTCTTC	CASSPAASMRNEQFF
-	TRBD1	TRBV11-3	TRBJ2-7	TGTGCCAGCAGCTTAACAGGGGGTTCCTACGAGCAGTACTTC	CASSLTGGSYEQYF
-	-	TRBV10-3	TRBJ2-7	TGTGCCATCCAGAAAGGAGGGGCCCCGGTGGACGAGCAGTACTTC	CAIQKGGAPVDEQYF
-	-	TRBV10-2	TRBJ1-5	TGCGCCAGCGGGCAGGGGATAGGTCAGCCCCAGCATTTT	CASGQGIGQPQHF
-	-	TRBV6-6	TRBJ1-1	TGTGCCAGCAGTCATCAGGGGATCGGAACTGAAGCTTTCTTT	CASSHQGIGTEAFF
once	TRBD2	TRBV6-1	TRBJ2-3	TGTGCCAGCAGTGAAACGAGCGGGGGGGCAGATACGCAGTATTTT	CASSETSGGADTQYF
-	TRBD1	TRBV2	TRBJ2-1	TGTGCCAGCACCGAACCGGACAGGGCCTGGGGTGAGCAGTTCTTC	CASTEPDRAWGEQFF